This T cell receptor beta chain was captured by sequencing in a study of T-cell memory formation after mild COVID-19. MiXCR was run by TCRdb on the 5' RACE reads, yielding one entry per CDR3 protein. The table shows 350,000 to 450,000 distinct CDR3 sequences, with around 19% occurring only once. The CDR3 loop spans 13 amino acids. Germline V gene data show CDR1 as SGHTA and CDR2 as FQGTGA. V dropped 0 bases and J dropped 10 bases, with 12 bases sitting between them. The sequencing input was PBMCs or a T cell subset sorted from them (not recorded which). The V gene is TRBV7-3, the J gene TRBJ1-1; D gene uncertain. The clonotype originates from an adult woman who had mild COVID-19 (a few samples of this study predate the infection). Cell type and time point are not known. The CDR3 region has the DNA TGTGCCAGCAGCTTAACTCCGAGGACCGGAGCTTTCTTT. This gives the protein CASSLTPRTGAFF.